A single sample gave rise to the 19 T cell receptor beta chains below, sequenced in a study of blood T cell repertoires in COVID-19. The repertoire was sequenced with immunoSEQ multiplex PCR; TCRdb's copy has only in-frame clones and lacks some. The sample consists of roughly 190,000 clones, 76% of them appearing once. Source material: peripheral blood. The receptors originated from a woman in her forties or fifties with active or convalescent COVID-19.

This clone was detected once. The chain is built from TRBV6-2 or TRBV6-3 and TRBJ1-2; D is perhaps TRBD1 (6 bases). This CDR3 contains 15 residues. Germline V gene sequence: CDR1 MNHEY, CDR2 SVGEGT. V lost 5 bases and J 7 bases, leaving 20 bases between the germline ends. The DNA of the CDR3 is TGTGCCAGCAGTAGCCCAGGACAGCCCAGCCGTGGCTACACCTTC. It encodes CASSSPGQPSRGYTF.

For the CDR3, the DNA is TGTGCCAGCAGCTTAGGCACCAAGAGTCATGGGGAGCTGTTTTTT. Its protein product is CASSLGTKSHGELFF. The J gene is TRBJ2-2, the V gene TRBV7-6; D remains unclear. The CDR3 covers 15 residues. Germline V gives CDR1 SGHVS, CDR2 FNYEAQ. Trimming took 1 base from V and 8 from J, leaving 14 bases between them.

V is TRBV29-1 and J is TRBJ1-4; D is unresolved. This CDR3 region has 14 residues. The V gene lost 4 bases and the J gene lost 1 base, with 10 bases spanning the gap. The germline CDR1 and CDR2 sequences are SQVTM and ANQGSEA. CDR3: CSVVRRETNEKLFF. The CDR3 DNA sequence: TGCAGCGTTGTACGGCGGGAAACTAATGAAAAACTGTTTTTT.

This clone was detected once. The V gene is TRBV7-6, the J gene TRBJ2-3, with 12 bases that match TRBD2. Germline CDR1 reads SGHVS; CDR2 reads FNYEAQ. Trimming at V came to 1 base and at J to 2 bases, leaving 4 bases not matched to a gene. There are 17 residues in the CDR3. The CDR3 DNA reads TGTGCCAGCAGCTTAGGGGGACTAGCGGGCCTCACAGATACGCAGTATTTT. It encodes CASSLGGLAGLTDTQYF.

The rearrangement uses TRBV18 and TRBJ1-1; TRBD1 is a possible D gene (5 bases). Germline CDR1 and CDR2: KGHSH and LQKENI. This CDR3 has 15 amino acids. The germline V and J ends were trimmed by 1 base and 0 bases, with 9 bases remaining between them. This chain's CDR3 is CASSPQETVNTEAFF. CDR3 nucleotides: TGTGCCAGCTCACCACAGGAGACAGTGAACACTGAAGCTTTCTTT. Full variable domain (remainder filled in from reference TRBV18 and TRBJ1-1): NAGVMQNPRHLVRRRGQEARLRCSPMKGHSHVYWYRQLPEEGLKFMVYLQKENIIDESGMPKERFSAEFPKEGPSILRIQQVVRGDSAAYFCASSPQETVNTEAFFGQGTRLTVV.

The chain has TRBV3-1 (or the pseudogene TRBV3-2) and TRBJ1-1; 12 positions match TRBD1. Trimming at V came to 0 bases and at J to 5 bases, leaving 7 bases not matched to a gene. Per germline, CDR1 LGHDT and CDR2 YNNKEL (reference sequence). The CDR3 loop spans 17 amino acids. CDR3 in DNA: TGTGCCAGCAGCCAAGATCTGGGGACAGGGGGCGAGACTGAAGCTTTCTTT. This encodes CASSQDLGTGGETEAFF.

The rearrangement uses TRBV7-2 and TRBJ1-3; D is possibly TRBD1 (6 bases). This CDR3 has 13 amino acids. The V gene's germline CDR1 is SGHTA and CDR2 FQGNSA. The V end was cut by 5 bases, the J end by 5 bases, with 10 bases between. For the CDR3, the DNA is TGTGCCAGCAGCACGGGACAACGAAACACCATATATTTT. Translating it yields CASSTGQRNTIYF.

The chain joins TRBV15 to TRBJ1-5; D is possibly TRBD1 (6 bases). Germline-derived CDR1 and CDR2 are LNHNV and YYDKDF (reference sequence). The CDR3 loop spans 15 amino acids. The V end lost 1 base, the J end lost 3 bases, and 10 bases lay between the germline ends. The CDR3 nucleotides read TGTGCCACCAGCAGAGGGCGGGGGGCCAATCAGCCCCAGCATTTT. It yields the protein CATSRGRGANQPQHF.

The CDR3 DNA sequence: TGTGCCAGCAGTTACGGGACAGGGAACACTGAAGCTTTCTTT. Protein sequence: CASSYGTGNTEAFF. The V and J genes are TRBV6-2 or TRBV6-3 and TRBJ1-1, with 8 bases fitting TRBD1. The V segment lost 2 bases and the J segment 1 base; nucleotides outside the gene matches: 0. Germline CDR1 is MNHEY and CDR2 is SVGEGT. This CDR3 has 14 amino acids.

This clone was found once. The rearrangement links TRBV13 to TRBJ2-1; 7 bases line up with TRBD1. CDR3 length: 14 residues. Germline V gene data show CDR1 as PRHDT and CDR2 as FYEKMQ (reference sequence). With V trimmed by 5 bases and J by 7 bases, 8 bases remained unmatched. This CDR3 is CASSPDRAANEQFF. The CDR3 DNA is TGTGCCAGCAGCCCCGACAGGGCAGCAAATGAGCAGTTCTTC.

V usage is TRBV19 and J usage is TRBJ2-2, with 8 nucleotides matching TRBD2. Germline values: CDR1 LNHDA, CDR2 SQIVND (reference sequence). CDR3 length: 17 amino acids. V shed 4 bases and J 0 bases; nucleotides not matched to a gene: 7. The CDR3 region has the DNA TGTGCCAGTAGTAAAATGGCGGGGGGCCCGAACACCGGGGAGCTGTTTTTT. Protein product: CASSKMAGGPNTGELFF.

V and J are TRBV4-2 and TRBJ2-5; maybe TRBD2 (5 bases). V lost 3 bases to trimming and J lost 2 bases, with 19 bases between them. CDR1 is LGHNA, CDR2 YNFKEQ, per germline. The CDR3 consists of 17 residues. CDR3 amino acids: CASSQGYGVAEQETQYF. CDR3 coding DNA: TGTGCCAGCAGCCAGGGCTACGGGGTGGCGGAGCAAGAGACCCAGTACTTC.

The V and J genes are TRBV6-2 or TRBV6-3 and TRBJ1-2, with TRBD1 as a possible D gene (5 bases). The germline V gene has CDR1 MNHEY and CDR2 SVGEGT. There are 15 residues in the CDR3. The V gene lost 0 bases and the J gene lost 4 bases, with 12 bases spanning the gap. CDR3 residues: CASSYSLDRLYGYTF. The CDR3 DNA is TGTGCCAGCAGTTACTCCTTAGACAGACTCTATGGCTACACCTTC.

This clone was detected only once. As DNA, the CDR3 is TGTGCCAGCAGCTTAGCCCGGGAGGCGAAAGAGACCCAGTACTTC. Its protein is CASSLAREAKETQYF. This sequence joins TRBV7-2 and TRBJ2-5; TRBD2 matches at 7 bases. This CDR3 has 15 amino acids. The trim removed 0 bases at V and 3 bases at J, leaving 4 bases unmatched. Germline V gives CDR1 SGHTA, CDR2 FQGNSA.

This chain connects TRBV6-2 or TRBV6-3 to TRBJ2-1; 9 positions match TRBD2. With 4 bases clipped from V and 7 bases from J, the junction kept 5 bases outside the gene matches. The CDR3 has 14 amino acids. Germline values: CDR1 MNHEY, CDR2 SVGEGT. The CDR3 coding sequence is TGTGCCAGCAGTTCTAGCGGGACCGCTAATGAGCAGTTCTTC. Encoded protein: CASSSSGTANEQFF.

This clone was detected only a few times. The V gene is TRBV25-1, the J gene TRBJ2-2; D gene ambiguous. The V end lost 8 bases, the J end lost 6 bases, and 10 bases lay between the germline ends. The CDR3 is 12 residues long. The germline V gene has CDR1 MGHDK and CDR2 SYGVNS. The CDR3, as DNA: TGTGCCAGCGGCCGGGTGGCCGGGGAGCTGTTTTTT. Its protein product is CASGRVAGELFF.

This chain joins TRBV9 and TRBJ1-6; D is possibly TRBD1 (5 bases). The V gene lost 0 bases and the J gene lost 7 bases, with 11 bases spanning the gap. The germline V gene has CDR1 SGDLS and CDR2 YYNGEE. This CDR3 has 15 residues. The chain's CDR3 is CASSVGTGENSPLHF. CDR3 bases: TGTGCCAGCAGCGTAGGTACGGGGGAAAATTCACCCCTCCACTTT.

The rearrangement joins TRBV28 to TRBJ1-2; maybe TRBD1 (5 bases). V was shortened by 5 bases and J by 5 bases, with 12 bases between the two germline ends. Germline CDR1 MDHEN, CDR2 SYDVKM. This CDR3 spans 13 amino acids. The CDR3 DNA follows: TGTGCCAGCAGTCCCTTCGACAGATATGGCTACACCTTC. This gives the protein CASSPFDRYGYTF.

The V call is TRBV9, the J call TRBJ1-6; possible D gene TRBD1, 6 bases. The germline gives CDR1 SGDLS, CDR2 YYNGEE. There are 16 residues in the CDR3. Trimming took off 3 bases at V and 7 bases at J, with 17 bases between the two ends. CDR3 protein: CASSATPNRVNSPLHF. The CDR3 bases are TGTGCCAGCAGCGCGACGCCCAACAGGGTAAATTCACCCCTCCACTTT. The full variable domain, in which reference TRBV9 and TRBJ1-6 provide the parts outside the CDR3, is DSGVTQTPKHLITATGQRVTLRCSPRSGDLSVYWYQQSLDQGLQFLIQYYNGEERAKGNILERFSAQQFPDLHSELNLSSLELGDSALYFCASSATPNRVNSPLHFGNGTRLTVT.